These T cell receptor beta chains were read from a single sample in a study of blood T cells in healthy people across ages. TCRdb itself ran the 5' RACE reads through MiXCR, one entry per CDR3 protein. The data show some 1.4 million distinct CDR3 sequences, roughly 40% seen once. The sample consisted of blood. The receptor source for this set is a woman between 18 and 29 years old in good health. Both conserved end residues are part of each CDR3. Fields, in order: clone size, D gene, V gene, J gene, CDR3 DNA, CDR3 protein. D genes are given only for firm matches. Clone sizes are given selectively: once, few, many, or a class where the clone is expanded.

>.|TRBD2|TRBV28|TRBJ2-5
TGTGCCAGCAGTTCGGGGACTAGCGGCCGGGGGGGCGAGACCCAGTACTTC
CASSSGTSGRGGETQYF
>.|.|TRBV6-5|TRBJ1-2
TGTGCCAGCAGTCCTGGTTGGGTAGGTGGCTACACCTTC
CASSPGWVGGYTF
>few|.|TRBV9|TRBJ2-3
TGTGCCAGCAGCGTAGGTCCTAGCGCAGTACGAGCTGATACGCAGTATTTT
CASSVGPSAVRADTQYF
>.|.|TRBV12-3/TRBV12-4|TRBJ2-5
TGTGCCAGCGACGTGGAGACCCAGTACTTC
CASDVETQYF
>few|.|TRBV13|TRBJ2-7
TGTGCCAGCAGCGTTTGGGGCTACGAGCAGTACTTC
CASSVWGYEQYF
>.|TRBD2|TRBV7-9|TRBJ2-5
TGTGCCTGCAGCTCCCGACTAGCGGGACTCCAAGAGACCCAGTACTTC
CACSSRLAGLQETQYF
>many|.|TRBV6-5|TRBJ2-5
TGTGCCAGCAGTGGGGCCCCCGGGGAGACCCAGTACTTC
CASSGAPGETQYF
>few|.|TRBV7-2|TRBJ1-4
TGTGCCAGCAGCGCCCCTGGGAGGGGCGGGAATGAAAAACTGTTTTTT
CASSAPGRGGNEKLFF
>.|.|TRBV11-2|TRBJ2-7
TGTGCCAGCAGCTTTCCTATGGCGGGGCGATACAATGAGCAGTACTTC
CASSFPMAGRYNEQYF
>.|TRBD2|TRBV20-1|TRBJ2-7
TGCAGTGCCTCAACTAGCGCCCCAAGCTCCTACAATGAGCAGTACTTC
CSASTSAPSSYNEQYF
>once|.|TRBV2|TRBJ2-1
TGTGCCAGCGTCAGGAGTCAGGACGGGGTCCTGGAGTTCTTC
CASVRSQDGVLEFF
>few|.|TRBV5-1|TRBJ2-3
TGCGCCAGCAGCTCCAAAGGGCAGGGGCGGGGATGGGATACGCAGTATTTT
CASSSKGQGRGWDTQYF
>.|TRBD1|TRBV12-3/TRBV12-4|TRBJ1-4
TGTGCCAGCAGTGGACAGGGAACTAATGAAAAACTGTTTTTT
CASSGQGTNEKLFF